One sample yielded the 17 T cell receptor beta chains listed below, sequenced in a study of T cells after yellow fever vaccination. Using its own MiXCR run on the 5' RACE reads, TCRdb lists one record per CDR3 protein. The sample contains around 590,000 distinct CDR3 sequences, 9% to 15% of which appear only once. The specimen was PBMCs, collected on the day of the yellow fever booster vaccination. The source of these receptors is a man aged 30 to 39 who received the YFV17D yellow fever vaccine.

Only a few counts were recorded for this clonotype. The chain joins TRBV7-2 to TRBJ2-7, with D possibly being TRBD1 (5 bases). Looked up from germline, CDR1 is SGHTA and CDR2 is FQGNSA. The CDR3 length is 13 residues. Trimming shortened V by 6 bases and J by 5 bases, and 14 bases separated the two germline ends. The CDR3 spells CASSTPGKNEQYF. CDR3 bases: TGTGCCAGCAGTACGCCAGGGAAAAACGAGCAGTACTTC.

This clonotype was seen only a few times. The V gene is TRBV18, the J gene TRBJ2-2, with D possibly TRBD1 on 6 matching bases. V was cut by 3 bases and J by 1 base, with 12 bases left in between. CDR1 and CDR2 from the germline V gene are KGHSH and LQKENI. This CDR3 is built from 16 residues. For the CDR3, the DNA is TGTGCCAGCTCACCCACGGGACAAATGAACACCGGGGAGCTGTTTTTT. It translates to CASSPTGQMNTGELFF.

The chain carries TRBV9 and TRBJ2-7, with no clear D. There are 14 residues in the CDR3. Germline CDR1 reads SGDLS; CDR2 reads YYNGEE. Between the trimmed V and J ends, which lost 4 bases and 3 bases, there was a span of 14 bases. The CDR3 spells CASSRGSTVYEQYF. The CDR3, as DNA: TGTGCCAGCAGCCGCGGAAGCACGGTCTACGAGCAGTACTTC.

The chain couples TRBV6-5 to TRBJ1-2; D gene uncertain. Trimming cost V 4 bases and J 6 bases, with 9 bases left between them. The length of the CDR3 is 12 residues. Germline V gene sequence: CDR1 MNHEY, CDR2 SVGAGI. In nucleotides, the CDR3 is TGTGCCAGCAGTTCTGAGACGGATGGCTACACCTTC. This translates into CASSSETDGYTF.

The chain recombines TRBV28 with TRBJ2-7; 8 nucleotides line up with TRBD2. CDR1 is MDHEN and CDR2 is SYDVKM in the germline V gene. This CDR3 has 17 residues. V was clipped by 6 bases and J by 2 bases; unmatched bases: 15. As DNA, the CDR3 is TGTGCCAGCAGCCCCCCGGTGGGTAGCGGGATTCCCTACGAGCAGTACTTC. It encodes CASSPPVGSGIPYEQYF.

Written as DNA, the CDR3 is TGTGCCAGCAGCCCCGGGACAGGGGCTGGGGCCAACGTCCTGACTTTC. Encoded protein: CASSPGTGAGANVLTF. V and J are TRBV5-4 and TRBJ2-6; 10 nucleotides line up with TRBD1. The CDR3 is made up of 16 amino acids. With V trimmed by 4 bases and J by 2 bases, 3 bases remained unmatched. The germline gives CDR1 SGHNT, CDR2 YYREEE (reference sequence).

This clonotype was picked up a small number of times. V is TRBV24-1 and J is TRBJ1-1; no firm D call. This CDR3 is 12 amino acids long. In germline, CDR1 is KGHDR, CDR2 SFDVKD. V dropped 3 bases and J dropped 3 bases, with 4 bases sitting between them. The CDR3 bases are TGTGCCACCAGTGATCGTGACACTGAAGCTTTCTTT. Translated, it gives CATSDRDTEAFF.

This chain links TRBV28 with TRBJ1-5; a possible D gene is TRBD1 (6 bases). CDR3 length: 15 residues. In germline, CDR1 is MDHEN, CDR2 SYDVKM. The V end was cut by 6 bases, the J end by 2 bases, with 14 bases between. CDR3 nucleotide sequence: TGTGCCAGCAGAGTCACAGGGAGCGGCAATCAGCCCCAGCATTTT. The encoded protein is CASRVTGSGNQPQHF.

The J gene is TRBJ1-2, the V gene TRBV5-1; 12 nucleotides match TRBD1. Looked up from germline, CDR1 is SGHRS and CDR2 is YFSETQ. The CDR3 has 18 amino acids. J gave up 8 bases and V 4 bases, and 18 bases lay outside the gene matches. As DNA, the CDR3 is TGCGCCAGCAGCAAGAGAGAAGTAACGGGACAGGGGGCGGGAGGCTACACCTTC. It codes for CASSKREVTGQGAGGYTF.

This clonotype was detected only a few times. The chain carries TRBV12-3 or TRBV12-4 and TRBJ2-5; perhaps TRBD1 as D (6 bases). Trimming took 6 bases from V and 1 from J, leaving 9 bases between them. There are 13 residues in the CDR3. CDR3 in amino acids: CASRPQGQETQYF. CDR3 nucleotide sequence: TGTGCCAGCAGACCACAGGGCCAAGAGACCCAGTACTTC.

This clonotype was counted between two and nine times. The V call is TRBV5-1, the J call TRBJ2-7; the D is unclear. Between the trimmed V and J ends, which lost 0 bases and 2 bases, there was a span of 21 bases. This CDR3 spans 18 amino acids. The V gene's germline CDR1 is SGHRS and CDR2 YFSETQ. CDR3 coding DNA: TGCGCCAGCAGCTTGGCCATCTCGGTCGGGCAGCAGGCCTACGAGCAGTACTTC. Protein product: CASSLAISVGQQAYEQYF.

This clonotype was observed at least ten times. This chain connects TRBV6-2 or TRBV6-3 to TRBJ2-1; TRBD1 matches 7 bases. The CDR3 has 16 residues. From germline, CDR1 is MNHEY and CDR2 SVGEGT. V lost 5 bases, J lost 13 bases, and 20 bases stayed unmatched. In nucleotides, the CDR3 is TGTGCCAGCAGTCATAGATGGGACAGAGGAGGCCCGGGACAGTTCTTC. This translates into CASSHRWDRGGPGQFF.

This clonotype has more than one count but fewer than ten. The CDR3: CASNHSGTSGDNEQFF. The CDR3 region has the DNA TGTGCCAGCAACCATTCCGGGACTAGCGGAGACAATGAGCAGTTCTTC. The V and J genes are TRBV6-4 and TRBJ2-1; 11 nucleotides align to TRBD2. J lost 5 bases, V lost 7 bases, and 10 bases had no gene match. The CDR3 length is 16 residues. CDR1 MRHNA and CDR2 SNTAGT come from the germline V gene.

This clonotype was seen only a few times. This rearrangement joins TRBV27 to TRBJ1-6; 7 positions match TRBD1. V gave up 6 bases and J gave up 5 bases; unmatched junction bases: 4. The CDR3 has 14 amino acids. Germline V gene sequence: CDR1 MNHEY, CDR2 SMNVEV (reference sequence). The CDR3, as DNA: TGTGCCAGCAGAGGGGGGACAGATAATTCACCCCTCCACTTT. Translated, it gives CASRGGTDNSPLHF.

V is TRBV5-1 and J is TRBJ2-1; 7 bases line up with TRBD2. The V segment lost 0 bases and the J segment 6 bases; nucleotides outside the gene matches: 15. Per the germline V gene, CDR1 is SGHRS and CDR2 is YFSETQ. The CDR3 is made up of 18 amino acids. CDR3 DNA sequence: TGCGCCAGCAGCTTGGGGACTAGTTTTCCCTCTTTCGGCAATGAGCAGTTCTTC. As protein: CASSLGTSFPSFGNEQFF.

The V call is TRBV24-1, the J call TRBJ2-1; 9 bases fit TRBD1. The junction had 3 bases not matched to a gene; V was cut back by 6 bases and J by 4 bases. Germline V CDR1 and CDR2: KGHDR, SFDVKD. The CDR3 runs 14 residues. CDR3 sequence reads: CATSMDRGYNEQFF. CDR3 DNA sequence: TGTGCCACCAGTATGGACAGGGGATACAATGAGCAGTTCTTC.

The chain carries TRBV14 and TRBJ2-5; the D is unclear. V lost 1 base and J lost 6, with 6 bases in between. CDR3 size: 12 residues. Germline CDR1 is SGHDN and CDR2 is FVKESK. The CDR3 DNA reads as TGTGCCAGCAGCCAAGTCACCAAGACCCAGTACTTC. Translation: CASSQVTKTQYF.